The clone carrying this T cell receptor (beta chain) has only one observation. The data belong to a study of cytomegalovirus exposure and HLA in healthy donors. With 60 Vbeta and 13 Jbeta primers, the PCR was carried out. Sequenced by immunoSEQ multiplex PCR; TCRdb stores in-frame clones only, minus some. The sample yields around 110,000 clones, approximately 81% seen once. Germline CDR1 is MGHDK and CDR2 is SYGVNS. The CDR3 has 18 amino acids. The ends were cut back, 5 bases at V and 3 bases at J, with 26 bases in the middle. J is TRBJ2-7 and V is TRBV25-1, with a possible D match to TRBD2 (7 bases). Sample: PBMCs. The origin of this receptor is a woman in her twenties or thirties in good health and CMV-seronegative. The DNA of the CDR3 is TGTGCCAGCAGTCCCGTAGCGGGCAAAGGGGGACTGGGCTACGAGCAGTACTTC. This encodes CASSPVAGKGGLGYEQYF.